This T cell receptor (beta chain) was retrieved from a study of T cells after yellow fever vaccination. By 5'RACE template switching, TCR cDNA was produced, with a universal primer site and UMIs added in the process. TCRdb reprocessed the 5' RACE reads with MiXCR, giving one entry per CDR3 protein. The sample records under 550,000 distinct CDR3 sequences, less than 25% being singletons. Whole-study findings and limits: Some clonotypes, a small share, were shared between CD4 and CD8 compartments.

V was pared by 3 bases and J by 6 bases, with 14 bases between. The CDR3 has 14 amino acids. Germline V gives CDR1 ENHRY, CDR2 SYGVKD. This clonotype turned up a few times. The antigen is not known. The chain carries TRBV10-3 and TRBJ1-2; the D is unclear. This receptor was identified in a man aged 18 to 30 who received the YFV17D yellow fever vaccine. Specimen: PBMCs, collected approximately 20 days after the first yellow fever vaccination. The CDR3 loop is CAISDPARGNGYTF. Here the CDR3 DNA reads TGTGCCATCAGTGACCCAGCGAGAGGGAATGGCTACACCTTC.